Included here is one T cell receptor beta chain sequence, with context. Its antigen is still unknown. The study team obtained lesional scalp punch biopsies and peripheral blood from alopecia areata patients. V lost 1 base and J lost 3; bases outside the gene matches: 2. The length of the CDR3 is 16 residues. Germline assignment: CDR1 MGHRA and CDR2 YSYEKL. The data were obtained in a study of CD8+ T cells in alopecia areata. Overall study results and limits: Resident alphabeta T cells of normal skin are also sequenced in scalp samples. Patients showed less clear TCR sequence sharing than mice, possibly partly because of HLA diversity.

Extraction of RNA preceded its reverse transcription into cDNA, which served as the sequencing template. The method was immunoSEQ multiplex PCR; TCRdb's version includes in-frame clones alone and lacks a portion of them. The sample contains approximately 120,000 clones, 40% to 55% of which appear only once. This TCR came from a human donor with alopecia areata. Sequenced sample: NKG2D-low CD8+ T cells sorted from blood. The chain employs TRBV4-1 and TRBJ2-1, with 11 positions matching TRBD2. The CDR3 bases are TGCGCCAGCAGCCAAGCCGGGACTAGCGGCTACAATGAGCAGTTCTTC. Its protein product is CASSQAGTSGYNEQFF.